This T cell receptor beta chain was observed in a study of blood T cell repertoires in COVID-19. Overall study: From T cells, B-cell-depleted T cells, or PBMCs came the material, which was cDNA or gDNA.

This clone was detected once. TCRdb keeps only in-frame clones here, not all; method: immunoSEQ multiplex PCR. The repertoire has about 110,000 clones, approximately 90% of them found once; the top ten carry 7.5% to 9.5%. CDR1 is LGHDT, CDR2 YNNKEL, per germline (reference sequence). This CDR3 comprises 15 residues. J was trimmed by 4 bases and V by 8 bases; bases with no gene match: 11. The specimen was peripheral blood. This sequence was found in a woman aged 65 to 85 who had recovered from COVID-19. The chain couples TRBV3-1 (or the pseudogene TRBV3-2) to TRBJ2-1; 7 positions match TRBD2. CDR3 DNA sequence: TGTGCCAGCGGACCTTCTGGCGGGAGATACAATGAGCAGTTCTTC. It specifies CASGPSGGRYNEQFF.